One and the same sample provided the 32 T cell receptor beta chains below, sequenced in a study of T-cell memory formation after mild COVID-19. TCRdb re-analysed the 5' RACE reads in MiXCR, keeping a single row per CDR3 protein. The table has under 300,000 distinct CDR3 sequences, about 20% seen once. The sequencing input was PBMCs or a T cell subset sorted from them (not recorded which). These receptor sequences come from a man younger than 35 who had mild COVID-19 (a few samples of this study predate the infection). Cell type and time point are not known.

This clonotype has more than one count but fewer than ten. This rearrangement joins TRBV20-1 to TRBJ1-1; 8 bases are a match to TRBD1. The junction had 6 bases not matched to a gene; V was cut back by 6 bases and J by 0 bases. Germline values: CDR1 DFQATT, CDR2 SNEGSKA (reference sequence). This CDR3 is built from 14 residues. CDR3 loop: CSATGQGLNTEAFF. For the CDR3, the DNA is TGCAGTGCAACCGGACAGGGTTTGAACACTGAAGCTTTCTTT.

This clonotype was detected a few times. V and J are TRBV5-1 and TRBJ1-1, with 10 bases matching TRBD1. Germline CDR1 SGHRS, CDR2 YFSETQ. V shed 4 bases, J shed 4 bases, and the junction held 7 bases outside the gene matches. This CDR3 has 15 amino acids. The CDR3 region is CASSQTGGAVTEAFF. CDR3 nucleotide sequence: TGCGCCAGCAGCCAGACAGGGGGCGCGGTCACTGAAGCTTTCTTT.

CDR3 in DNA: TGCGCCAGCAGCTCGGGACAGGGCGATTCACCCCTCCACTTT. Its protein product is CASSSGQGDSPLHF. The chain couples TRBV5-1 to TRBJ1-6, with TRBD1 matching over 9 bases. This CDR3 has 14 amino acids. J lost 8 bases, V lost 3 bases, and 3 bases had no gene match. Germline CDR1 SGHRS, CDR2 YFSETQ.

In its sample, this clonotype was seen many times. Sequence at one end of the junction differs from germline and may be a read error. The V gene is TRBV5-1, the J gene TRBJ2-6; D call uncertain. Germline V gene sequence: CDR1 SGHRS, CDR2 YFSETQ. This CDR3 region has 14 residues. The CDR3 loop reads CASSLASGANVLTF. In DNA, the CDR3 is TGTGCCAGCAGCTTGGCCTCTGGGGCCAACGTCCTGACTTTC.

This clonotype showed up just a few times. The CDR3 DNA sequence: TGTGCCAGCCTTAGCGGGGGGGCCTCAGATACGCAGTATTTT. Translating gives CASLSGGASDTQYF. The chain uses TRBV6-2 or TRBV6-3 and TRBJ2-3; 11 nucleotides align to TRBD2. The CDR3 spans 14 residues. Germline V gene sequence: CDR1 MNHEY, CDR2 SVGEGT. The ends lost 8 bases at V and 4 bases at J; junction bases unmatched: 5.

This clonotype was picked up a small number of times. The chain recombines TRBV4-3 with TRBJ2-5, with 8 bases lining up with TRBD2. The CDR3 sequence is 14 residues long. Germline lookup yields CDR1 LGHNA and CDR2 YSLEER. V gave up 6 bases and J gave up 5 bases; unmatched junction bases: 8. The CDR3 DNA follows: TGCGCCAGCAGTCAGGAGCGGGGGACGGAGACCCAGTACTTC. This codes for CASSQERGTETQYF.

This clonotype was seen many times. The V and J genes are TRBV28 and TRBJ2-5; 8 bases align to TRBD2. This CDR3 is built from 17 residues. Trimming removed 2 bases from V and 4 bases from J; junction bases left unmatched: 12. Germline CDR1 reads MDHEN; CDR2 reads SYDVKM. CDR3 loop: CASSLPPIAGPGETQYF. The CDR3, as DNA: TGTGCCAGCAGTTTACCACCCATAGCGGGGCCGGGAGAGACCCAGTACTTC. Full variable domain (outside the CDR3, taken from reference TRBV28 and TRBJ2-5): DVKVTQSSRYLVKRTGEKVFLECVQDMDHENMFWYRQDPGLGLRLIYFSYDVKMKEKGDIPEGYSVSREKKERFSLILESASTNQTSMYLCASSLPPIAGPGETQYFGPGTRLLVL.

The chain couples TRBV7-9 to TRBJ1-1; unclear D gene. The CDR3 loop spans 13 amino acids. The germline CDR1 and CDR2 sequences are SEHNR and FQNEAQ (reference sequence). V lost 6 bases and J 4 bases, leaving 12 bases between the germline ends. The DNA of the CDR3 is TGTGCCAGCAGAGTTCTGGGGAGCACTGAAGCTTTCTTT. Amino acids: CASRVLGSTEAFF.

This clonotype was seen repeatedly, ten times or more. The V gene is TRBV5-1, the J gene TRBJ2-1, with 9 bases that match TRBD2. Trimming at V came to 0 bases and at J to 8 bases, leaving 6 bases not matched to a gene. The germline gives CDR1 SGHRS, CDR2 YFSETQ. This CDR3 has 15 amino acids. The CDR3 protein is CASSLGGGGGDEQFF. The CDR3 DNA reads TGCGCCAGCAGCTTGGGCGGCGGGGGGGGAGATGAGCAGTTCTTC.

V gene TRBV19 combines with J gene TRBJ1-5, with a weak D call TRBD1 (5 bases). Germline CDR1 and CDR2: LNHDA and SQIVND (reference sequence). The CDR3 runs 15 residues. V dropped 4 bases and J dropped 0 bases, with 10 bases sitting between them. The CDR3 DNA sequence: TGTGCCAGTAGTACGACAGATTATAGCAATCAGCCCCAGCATTTT. Amino acids: CASSTTDYSNQPQHF.

This clonotype was seen more than once but under ten times. The chain links TRBV10-2 to TRBJ1-5; TRBD1 might be the D (5 bases). The CDR3 has 14 residues. Germline V gene lookup returns CDR1 WSHSY and CDR2 SAAADI. The germline V and J ends were trimmed by 0 bases and 7 bases, with 10 bases remaining between them. This CDR3 is CASSESGPHQPQHF. CDR3 bases: TGCGCCAGCAGTGAGTCGGGACCCCACCAGCCCCAGCATTTT.

This clonotype was recorded many times. The chain employs TRBV3-1 and TRBJ2-2; unclear D gene. V lost 3 bases, J lost 7 bases, and 6 bases lay in between. The CDR3 has 12 amino acids. Germline assignment: CDR1 LGHDT and CDR2 YNNKEL (reference sequence). The CDR3 is CASSQAGGELFF. CDR3 coding DNA: TGTGCCAGCAGCCAGGCAGGCGGGGAGCTGTTTTTT.

This chain connects TRBV4-3 to TRBJ2-3; 9 nucleotides match TRBD2. This CDR3 comprises 17 residues. The germline V gene has CDR1 LGHNA and CDR2 YSLEER. Losses at the gene ends were 1 base for V and 5 bases for J; bases not matched to a gene: 10. Here the CDR3 reads CASSQGRNLAGIDTQYF. In DNA, the CDR3 is TGCGCCAGCAGCCAAGGACGGAACCTAGCGGGGATAGATACGCAGTATTTT.

The table lists this clonotype with a few counts. The chain couples TRBV4-1 to TRBJ1-4, with 8 bases fitting TRBD1. The CDR3 sequence is 19 residues long. V trimming: 4 bases; J trimming: 0 bases; junction bases outside the gene matches: 13. The V gene's germline CDR1 is MGHRA and CDR2 YSYEKL. The CDR3 DNA sequence: TGCGCCAGCAGCCCCAGAGGGGTACCGGGACAGGCAACTAATGAAAAACTGTTTTTT. Translation: CASSPRGVPGQATNEKLFF.

This clonotype was seen a handful of times. The chain recombines TRBV6-2 or TRBV6-3 with TRBJ2-7; D is possibly TRBD2 (5 bases). V was shortened by 0 bases and J by 6 bases, with 9 bases between the two germline ends. Germline CDR1 MNHEY, CDR2 SVGEGT. This CDR3 spans 13 amino acids. The CDR3 loop is CASSYSRVREQYF. DNA of the CDR3: TGTGCCAGCAGTTACTCGAGGGTACGCGAGCAGTACTTC.

The V call is TRBV7-3, the J call TRBJ2-5; D possibly corresponds to TRBD2 (6 bases). Germline V gene data show CDR1 as SGHTA and CDR2 as FQGTGA. V dropped 5 bases and J dropped 1 base, with 14 bases sitting between them. This CDR3 comprises 15 residues. CDR3: CASSITGSRQETQYF. The CDR3 region has the DNA TGTGCCAGCAGCATCACCGGGAGCCGCCAAGAGACCCAGTACTTC. The complete variable domain, with remaining parts taken from reference TRBV7-3 and TRBJ2-5, reads GAGVSQTPSNKVTEKGKYVELRCDPISGHTALYWYRQSLGQGPEFLIYFQGTGAADDSGLPNDRFFAVRPEGSVSTLKIQRTERGDSAVYLCASSITGSRQETQYFGPGTRLLVL.

This clonotype has a handful of counts. The V call is TRBV29-1, the J call TRBJ2-7; D remains ambiguous. Trimming took 4 bases from V and 3 from J, leaving 7 bases between them. This CDR3 contains 11 residues. Germline V lookup: CDR1 SQVTM, CDR2 ANQGSEA. The chain's CDR3 is CSVGSLYEQYV. CDR3 in DNA: TGCAGCGTTGGTTCGCTCTACGAGCAGTACGTC.

This clonotype was observed a handful of times. V is TRBV6-5 and J is TRBJ1-1; D is undetermined. V was cut by 1 base and J by 1 base, with 10 bases left in between. The length of the CDR3 is 15 residues. The germline V gene has CDR1 MNHEY and CDR2 SVGAGI. For the CDR3, the DNA is TGTGCCAGCAGTTACTACTCTTTCGGGAACACTGAAGCTTTCTTT. It yields the protein CASSYYSFGNTEAFF.

This clonotype came up many times. This chain uses TRBV5-1 with TRBJ1-1, with D unclear. Between the trimmed V and J ends, which lost 0 bases and 6 bases, there was a span of 12 bases. The germline V gene encodes CDR1 SGHRS and CDR2 YFSETQ. The CDR3 totals 14 residues. This CDR3 is CASSLGQWLAEAFF. The CDR3 DNA sequence: TGCGCCAGCAGCTTGGGCCAATGGTTGGCTGAAGCTTTCTTT.

The chain couples TRBV7-3 to TRBJ2-3; D is unresolved. Germline CDR1 and CDR2: SGHTA and FQGTGA. The CDR3 has 16 residues. The V gene lost 2 bases and the J gene lost 2 bases, with 14 bases spanning the gap. The CDR3: CASSLEQIPHTDTQYF. The CDR3, as DNA: TGTGCCAGCAGCTTAGAGCAGATCCCCCACACAGATACGCAGTATTTT.

The rearrangement uses TRBV6-2 or TRBV6-3 and TRBJ2-2; 7 bases agree with TRBD1. The CDR3 runs to 13 residues. The trim removed 6 bases at V and 7 bases at J, leaving 5 bases unmatched. The V gene's germline CDR1 is MNHEY and CDR2 SVGEGT. This chain's CDR3 is CASRRQGIGELFF. DNA for the CDR3: TGTGCCAGCAGACGACAGGGTATCGGGGAGCTGTTTTTT.

This clonotype was counted a few times. The chain joins TRBV2 to TRBJ2-7, with D possibly matching TRBD2 (5 bases). This CDR3 has 10 amino acids. Trimming shortened V by 5 bases and J by 6 bases, and 5 bases separated the two germline ends. Germline loops: CDR1 SNHLY, CDR2 FYNNEI. The CDR3 here is CASSRGEQYF. In DNA, the CDR3 is TGTGCCAGCAGTCGGGGCGAGCAGTACTTC.

This clonotype turned up a few times. J is TRBJ1-6 and V is TRBV7-2, with a possible D match to TRBD1 (6 bases). V lost 2 bases and J 6 bases, leaving 11 bases between the germline ends. The germline V gene encodes CDR1 SGHTA and CDR2 FQGNSA. The length of the CDR3 is 15 residues. The CDR3: CASSLRAGANSPLHF. CDR3 sequence (DNA): TGTGCCAGCAGCTTAAGGGCAGGGGCTAATTCACCCCTCCACTTT.

Only a few counts were recorded for this clonotype. The chain recombines TRBV4-1 with TRBJ2-3, with a tentative D call TRBD2 (6 bases). The CDR3 runs to 16 residues. V was cut by 3 bases and J by 0 bases, with 13 bases left in between. Per the germline V gene, CDR1 is MGHRA and CDR2 is YSYEKL. The CDR3 DNA is TGCGCCAGCAGCCACCTGGGAGGTGCTAGCACAGATACGCAGTATTTT. Translation gives CASSHLGGASTDTQYF.

The rearrangement links TRBV6-2 or TRBV6-3 to TRBJ1-5; D gene ambiguous. The CDR3 is 14 amino acids. Between the trimmed V and J ends, which lost 0 bases and 5 bases, there was a span of 8 bases. Germline V gene lookup returns CDR1 MNHEY and CDR2 SVGEGT. The CDR3 sequence: CASSYSPHYQPQHF. The CDR3, as DNA: TGTGCCAGCAGTTACTCGCCCCACTATCAGCCCCAGCATTTT.

J is TRBJ1-1 and V is TRBV19; unclear D gene. The CDR3 runs to 13 residues. V lost 6 bases and J lost 0, with 8 bases in between. Germline V CDR1 and CDR2: LNHDA, SQIVND (reference sequence). Here the CDR3 reads CASRAGMNTEAFF. CDR3 DNA sequence: TGTGCCAGTAGAGCAGGAATGAACACTGAAGCTTTCTTT.

The chain employs TRBV7-9 and TRBJ2-7; D remains unclear. The CDR3 is 14 residues long. V was cut by 5 bases and J by 3 bases, with 14 bases left in between. Germline V lookup: CDR1 SEHNR, CDR2 FQNEAQ (reference sequence). This CDR3 reads CASSPSWVVYEQYF. The CDR3, as DNA: TGTGCCAGCAGCCCGTCTTGGGTTGTCTACGAGCAGTACTTC.

This chain uses TRBV7-9 with TRBJ2-7, with 8 bases identical to TRBD1. V trimming: 5 bases; J trimming: 7 bases; junction bases outside the gene matches: 13. The CDR3 has 15 amino acids. CDR1 is SEHNR, CDR2 FQNEAQ, per germline (reference sequence). The chain's CDR3 is CASSPRTGSPGEQYF. The CDR3 nucleotides are TGTGCCAGCAGCCCACGGACAGGGTCTCCGGGTGAGCAGTACTTC.

The rearrangement joins TRBV7-9 to TRBJ2-3; TRBD1 is a possible D gene (6 bases). V was pared by 0 bases and J by 2 bases, with 9 bases between. This CDR3 has 15 amino acids. Germline lookup yields CDR1 SEHNR and CDR2 FQNEAQ (reference sequence). CDR3 DNA sequence: TGTGCCAGCAGCTTAGCGGACAGCACCACAGATACGCAGTATTTT. Protein sequence: CASSLADSTTDTQYF.

The V and J genes are TRBV12-3 or TRBV12-4 and TRBJ2-3; 11 bases match TRBD1. The CDR3 extends over 15 amino acids. The J segment lost 2 bases and the V segment lost 4 bases, leaving 2 bases of the junction unmatched. The CDR3 coding sequence is TGTGCCAGCAGTTGGGGACAGGGGGACACAGATACGCAGTATTTT. This gives the protein CASSWGQGDTDTQYF.

This clonotype was picked up a small number of times. V usage is TRBV5-1 and J usage is TRBJ2-5; TRBD2 matches at 9 bases. Trimming at V came to 1 base and at J to 4 bases, leaving 2 bases not matched to a gene. The CDR3 length is 14 residues. Germline V gene data show CDR1 as SGHRS and CDR2 as YFSETQ. This chain's CDR3 is CASSLIAGVETQYF. CDR3 DNA: TGCGCCAGCAGCTTGATAGCGGGGGTAGAGACCCAGTACTTC.

This clonotype was counted only a few times. The chain uses TRBV6-2 or TRBV6-3 and TRBJ1-5, with 7 nucleotides matching TRBD1. V shed 6 bases and J 9 bases; nucleotides not matched to a gene: 20. CDR1 and CDR2 from the germline V gene are MNHEY and SVGEGT. The CDR3 is made up of 17 amino acids. The CDR3 reads CASRGVTGLGSYRPQHF. The DNA for the CDR3 is TGTGCCAGCAGGGGCGTGACAGGGTTAGGGTCCTACCGGCCCCAGCATTTT.